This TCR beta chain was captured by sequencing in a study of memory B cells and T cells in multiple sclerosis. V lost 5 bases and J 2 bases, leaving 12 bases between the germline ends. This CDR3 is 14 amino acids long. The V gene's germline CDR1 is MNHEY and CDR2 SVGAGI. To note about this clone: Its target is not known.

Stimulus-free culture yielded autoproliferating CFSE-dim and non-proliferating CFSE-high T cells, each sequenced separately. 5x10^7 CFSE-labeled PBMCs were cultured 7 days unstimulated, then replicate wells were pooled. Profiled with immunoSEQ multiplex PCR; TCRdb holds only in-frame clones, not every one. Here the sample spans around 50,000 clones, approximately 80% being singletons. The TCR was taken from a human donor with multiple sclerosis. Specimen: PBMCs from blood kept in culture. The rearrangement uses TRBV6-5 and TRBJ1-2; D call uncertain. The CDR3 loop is CASSEMGRNYGYTF. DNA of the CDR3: TGTGCCAGCAGTGAAATGGGTCGAAACTATGGCTACACCTTC.